The entry below describes one T cell receptor (beta chain). At one end the junction does not follow the germline gene, possibly because of a read error. TCRdb reprocessed the PCR reads with MiXCR, giving one entry per CDR3 protein. The sample includes approximately 13,000 distinct CDR3 sequences, approximately 50% of them seen just once. The data stem from a study of CD4 and CD8 cells across lung adenocarcinoma regions. Samples came from patients with localized non-small cell lung adenocarcinoma. The germline V gene encodes CDR1 WNHNN and CDR2 SYGVQD (reference sequence). This CDR3 is 14 amino acids long.

This clonotype was obtained from a female donor with lung adenocarcinoma. The CD4 and CD8 labels of this study may be unreliable. This rearrangement joins TRBV10-1 to TRBJ2-3; D gene unclear. The source material was CD8+ T cells from the center of a lung tumor. For the CDR3, the DNA is TGCGGCAGCAGTGGGTTAAGTAGCACAAACACGCAGTATTTC. This sequence encodes CGSSGLSSTNTQYF.